The clone carrying this T cell receptor (beta chain) was observed at least ten times. Its antigen is currently unknown. This sample is part of a study of Graves' ophthalmopathy and Graves' hyperthyroidism. At the level of the study: Stable hyperthyroid donors showed no ophthalmopathy during 18 months follow-up. Points from the study as a whole: As the model predicted ophthalmopathy progression, it achieved a sensitivity of 55% to 71% and a specificity of 72% to 80%.

RNA transcripts were the template, and TCR beta CDR3 regions were amplified from them. Second-round multiplex PCR came after a first-round RT-PCR that employed HTBI primers. TCRdb used MiXCR to reprocess the multiplex PCR reads, holding one entry per CDR3 protein. Among around 520,000 distinct CDR3 sequences listed, approximately 35% were seen once. Pregnant or lactating patients and those with other autoimmune diseases or uncontrolled infections were excluded. Diagnosis relied on clinical symptoms, serum thyroxine, TRAb, thyroid ultrasound and orbital computed tomography. This receptor was taken from an adult man with Graves' hyperthyroidism. Sequenced input: peripheral blood or thyroid tissue (not recorded which).

Here the CDR3 reads CASSTRASGGGYTF. The CDR3 DNA reads TGTGCCAGCAGCACGCGAGCGTCGGGTGGCGGCTACACCTTC. This chain uses TRBV13 with TRBJ1-2; D unclear. CDR3 length equals 14 residues. V shed 5 bases and J shed 8 bases, with 18 bases lying between them. Germline V lookup: CDR1 PRHDT, CDR2 FYEKMQ (reference sequence). Complete variable domain (other parts from reference TRBV13 and TRBJ1-2): AAGVIQSPRHLIKEKRETATLKCYPIPRHDTVYWYQQGPGQDPQFLISFYEKMQSDKGSIPDRFSAQQFSDYHSELNMSSLELGDSALYFCASSTRASGGGYTFGSGTRLTVV.